This TCR beta chain was captured by sequencing in a study of read filtering for tumor transcriptome and immune sequencing. The wider study: IR-seq gave about 4.05 to 11 million TCR reads per sample; RNA-seq gave roughly 75 to 1,400.

This library used roughly 430 ng RNA and molecular barcoded adaptors spanning alpha/delta and beta/gamma chains. TCRdb called the reads again in MiXCR, with one record for every CDR3 protein. The table lists roughly 69,000 distinct CDR3 sequences, about 14% of them singletons, with 45% to 50% in the top ten. The V end was cut by 1 base, the J end by 0 bases, with 9 bases between. This CDR3 contains 15 residues. Germline V lookup: CDR1 SGHRS, CDR2 YFSETQ. Many counts were recorded for this clonotype. The specimen sequenced was a population of CD138-negative cells sorted from bone marrow. This chain joins TRBV5-1 and TRBJ2-3, with D unclear. The receptor was derived from a donor aged 40 or over with multiple myeloma. In DNA, the CDR3 is TGCGCCAGCAGCTTGACAGACTCTAGCACAGATACGCAGTATTTT. This codes for CASSLTDSSTDTQYF. The full variable domain, completed using reference TRBV5-1 and TRBJ2-3, is KAGVTQTPRYLIKTRGQQVTLSCSPISGHRSVSWYQQTPGQGLQFLFEYFSETQRNKGNFPGRFSGRQFSNSRSEMNVSTLELGDSALYLCASSLTDSSTDTQYFGPGTRLTVL.